This T cell receptor beta chain was retrieved from a study of blood T cell repertoires in COVID-19. Only in-frame clones appear in the TCRdb table, and some are missing; sequencing was by immunoSEQ multiplex PCR. The sample shows roughly 250,000 clones, over 75% of them seen only once. Per the germline V gene, CDR1 is LNHDA and CDR2 is SQIVND (reference sequence). Trimming took 1 base from V and 1 from J, leaving 14 bases between them. The CDR3 consists of 16 residues. The rearrangement uses TRBV19 and TRBJ2-7, with a possible D match to TRBD2 (6 bases). Sequenced material: peripheral blood. This TCR was recovered from a human donor in a cohort sampled during active COVID-19. CDR3 sequence (DNA): TGTGCCAGTAGTATAGCCCGGGACTCGCCATCCTACGAGCAGTACTTC. It translates to CASSIARDSPSYEQYF.